The 3 T cell receptor beta chains given below trace back to one sample, sequenced in a study of cytomegalovirus exposure and HLA in healthy donors. Researchers ran the PCR with 60 Vbeta and 13 Jbeta primers. Using immunoSEQ multiplex PCR, the repertoire was profiled, and TCRdb retains in-frame clones only, with some absent. The table shows about 200,000 clones, with over 75% occurring only once. Sequencing was performed on PBMCs. These receptors all stem from a man younger than 35 in good health and CMV-seronegative.

The rearrangement joins TRBV7-2 to TRBJ2-7; D perhaps matches TRBD2 (5 bases). Germline-derived CDR1 and CDR2 are SGHTA and FQGNSA. Trimming took off 5 bases at V and 0 bases at J, with 11 bases between the two ends. CDR3 length equals 14 residues. DNA for the CDR3: TGTGCCAGCAGCCCCGGACTCAACTCCTACGAGCAGTACTTC. This sequence encodes CASSPGLNSYEQYF.

The chain links TRBV5-8 to TRBJ2-7; tentative D call: TRBD1 (6 bases). CDR3 length: 16 residues. CDR1 is SGHTS and CDR2 is YDEGEE in the germline V gene. The V gene lost 4 bases and the J gene lost 5 bases, with 22 bases spanning the gap. CDR3 region: CASSHDRTLSTDEQYF. The CDR3, as DNA: TGTGCCAGCAGCCACGACAGGACGCTAAGCACGGACGAGCAGTACTTC.

This chain joins TRBV19 and TRBJ2-5; TRBD1 aligns across 8 bases. CDR1 and CDR2 from the germline V gene are LNHDA and SQIVND (reference sequence). CDR3 length: 14 amino acids. The V segment lost 5 bases and the J segment 1 base; nucleotides outside the gene matches: 3. The CDR3 nucleotides read TGTGCCAGTAGTGAGGGGACAGGCCAAGAGACCCAGTACTTC. It encodes CASSEGTGQETQYF.